This T cell receptor beta chain was recovered during a study of human T cells and chemical hapten exposure. CDR3 length: 15 residues. TCRdb called the RACE reads again in MiXCR, with one record for every CDR3 protein. The data contain about 360,000 distinct CDR3 sequences, around 4.8% of them singletons. This clonotype came up many times. As for time point: patch test 1, 2 weeks after DPC sensitization. Treatment meaning: therapeutic diphenylcyclopropenone sensitization with weekly scalp DPC. The V call is TRBV21-1, the J call TRBJ1-2; the table calls TRBD1, which could not be checked here. TRBV21-1 is marked as a pseudogene. The sample here was whole blood, taken in connection with sensitization to the hapten diphenylcyclopropenone (DPC). This clonotype was sampled from a woman aged 45 to 65 with alopecia areata. Some clones in this sample may be carry-over from other donors' samples. Here the CDR3 DNA reads TGTGCCAGCAACACTTCTTGGACAGATAACTATGGCTACACCTTC. Translated: CASNTSWTDNYGYTF.